Below, 4 T cell receptor beta chains from the same sample are listed, as sequenced in a study of cytomegalovirus exposure and HLA in healthy donors. Both 60 Vbeta primers and 13 Jbeta primers went into the PCR. The data were produced by immunoSEQ multiplex PCR, yet TCRdb's version contains in-frame clones alone and is incomplete. The data contain approximately 150,000 clones, roughly 80% of them seen just once; the ten biggest clones take up 3.7%. Sequenced: PBMCs. These receptors all stem from a man aged 30 to 45 in good health and CMV-seropositive.

V is TRBV6-1 and J is TRBJ1-1, with 7 bases matching TRBD1. Losses at the gene ends were 5 bases for V and 4 bases for J; bases not matched to a gene: 10. CDR1 is MNHNS, CDR2 SASEGT, per germline. This CDR3 region has 15 residues. Here the CDR3 DNA reads TGTGCCAGCAGTCCCTCAGACTCAGGGGGCACTGAAGCTTTCTTT. This gives the protein CASSPSDSGGTEAFF.

The J gene is TRBJ2-5, the V gene TRBV5-5; D gene unclear. The CDR3 contains 14 residues. Germline V gene lookup returns CDR1 SGHKS and CDR2 YYEKEE (reference sequence). Trimming pared 4 bases from V and 2 bases from J, leaving 12 bases between. The CDR3 protein is CASSAMVMQETQYF. The DNA of the CDR3 is TGTGCCAGCAGCGCGATGGTAATGCAAGAGACCCAGTACTTC.

The chain couples TRBV7-9 to TRBJ2-7; D not certain. CDR1 is SEHNR and CDR2 is FQNEAQ in the germline V gene (reference sequence). Trimming removed 6 bases from V and 2 bases from J, with 8 bases in between. The CDR3 is 12 amino acids. For the CDR3, the DNA is TGTGCCAGCAGATCAGATACCTACGAGCAGTACTTC. Its translation: CASRSDTYEQYF. The variable domain in full, completed from reference TRBV7-9 and TRBJ2-7, reads DTGVSQNPRHKITKRGQNVTFRCDPISEHNRLYWYRQTLGQGPEFLTYFQNEAQLEKSRLLSDRFSAERPKGSFSTLEIQRTEQGDSAMYLCASRSDTYEQYFGPGTRLTVT.

CDR3 nucleotides: TGTGCCAGCAGTTTGCGCCAGGGGAACAATGAGCAGTTCTTC. It specifies CASSLRQGNNEQFF. The rearrangement uses TRBV27 and TRBJ2-1, with TRBD1 as a possible D gene (6 bases). Deletions cut 3 bases from V and 5 bases from J, with 11 bases between. The V gene's germline CDR1 is MNHEY and CDR2 SMNVEV (reference sequence). The CDR3 spans 14 residues.